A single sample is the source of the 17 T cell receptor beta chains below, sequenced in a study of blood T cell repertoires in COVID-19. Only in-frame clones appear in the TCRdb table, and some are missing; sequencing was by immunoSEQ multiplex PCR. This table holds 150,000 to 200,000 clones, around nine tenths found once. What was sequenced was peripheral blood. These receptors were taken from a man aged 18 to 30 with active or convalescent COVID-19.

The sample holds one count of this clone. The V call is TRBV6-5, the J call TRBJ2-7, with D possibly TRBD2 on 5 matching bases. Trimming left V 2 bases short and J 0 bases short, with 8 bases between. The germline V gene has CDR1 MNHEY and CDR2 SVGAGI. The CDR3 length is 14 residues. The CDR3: CASSYGGGSYEQYF. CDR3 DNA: TGTGCCAGCAGTTACGGCGGAGGCTCCTACGAGCAGTACTTC.

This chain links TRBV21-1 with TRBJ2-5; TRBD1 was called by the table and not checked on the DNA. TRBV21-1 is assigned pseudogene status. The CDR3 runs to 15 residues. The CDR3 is CASPRASGVGETQYF. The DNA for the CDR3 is TGTGCCAGCCCCAGGGCGTCAGGGGTAGGGGAGACCCAGTACTTC.

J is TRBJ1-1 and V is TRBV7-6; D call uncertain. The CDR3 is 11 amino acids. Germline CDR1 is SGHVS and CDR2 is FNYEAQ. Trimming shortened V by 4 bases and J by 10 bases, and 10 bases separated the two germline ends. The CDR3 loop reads CASSYLPGAFF. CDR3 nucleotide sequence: TGTGCCAGCAGCTACTTGCCAGGAGCTTTCTTT. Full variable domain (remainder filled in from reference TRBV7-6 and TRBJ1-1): GAGVSQSPRYKVTKRGQDVALRCDPISGHVSLYWYRQALGQGPEFLTYFNYEAQQDKSGLPNDRFSAERPEGSISTLTIQRTEQRDSAMYRCASSYLPGAFFGQGTRLTVV.

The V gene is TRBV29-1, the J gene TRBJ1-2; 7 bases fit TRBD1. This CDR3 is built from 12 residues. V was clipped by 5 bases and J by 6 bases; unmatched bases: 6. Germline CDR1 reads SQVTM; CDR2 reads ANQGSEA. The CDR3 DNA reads TGCAGCGTTATAACAGGGGAAAATGGCTACACCTTC. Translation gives CSVITGENGYTF.

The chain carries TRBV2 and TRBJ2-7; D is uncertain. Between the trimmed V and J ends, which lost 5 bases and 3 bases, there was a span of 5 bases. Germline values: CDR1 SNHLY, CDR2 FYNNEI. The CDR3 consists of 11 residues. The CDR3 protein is CASSLYYEQYV. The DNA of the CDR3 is TGTGCCAGCAGTTTATACTACGAGCAGTACGTC.

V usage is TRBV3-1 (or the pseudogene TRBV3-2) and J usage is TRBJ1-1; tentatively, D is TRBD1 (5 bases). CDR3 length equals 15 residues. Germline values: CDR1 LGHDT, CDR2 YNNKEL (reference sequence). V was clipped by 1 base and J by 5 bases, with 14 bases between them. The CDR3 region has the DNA TGTGCCAGCAGCCAAGTACGGACGGGGGGGACTGAAGCTTTCTTT. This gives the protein CASSQVRTGGTEAFF.

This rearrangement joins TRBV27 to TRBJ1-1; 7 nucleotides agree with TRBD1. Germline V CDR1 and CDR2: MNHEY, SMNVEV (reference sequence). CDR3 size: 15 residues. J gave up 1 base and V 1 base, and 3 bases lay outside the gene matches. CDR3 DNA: TGTGCCAGCAGTTTATTTGGGACAGCGAACACTGAAGCTTTCTTT. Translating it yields CASSLFGTANTEAFF.

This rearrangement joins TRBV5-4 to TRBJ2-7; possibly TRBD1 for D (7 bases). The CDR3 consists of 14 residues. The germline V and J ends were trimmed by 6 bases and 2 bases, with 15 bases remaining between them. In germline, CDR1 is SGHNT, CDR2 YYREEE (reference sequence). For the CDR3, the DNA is TGTGCCAGCAAGGACCAGGGGGGAGCCTACGAGCAGTACTTC. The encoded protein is CASKDQGGAYEQYF.

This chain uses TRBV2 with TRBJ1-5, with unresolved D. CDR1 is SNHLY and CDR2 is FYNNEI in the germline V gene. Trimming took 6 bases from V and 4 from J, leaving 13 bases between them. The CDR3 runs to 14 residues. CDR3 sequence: CASRQIPGNQPQHF. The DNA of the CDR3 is TGTGCCAGCAGACAAATACCAGGAAATCAGCCCCAGCATTTT.

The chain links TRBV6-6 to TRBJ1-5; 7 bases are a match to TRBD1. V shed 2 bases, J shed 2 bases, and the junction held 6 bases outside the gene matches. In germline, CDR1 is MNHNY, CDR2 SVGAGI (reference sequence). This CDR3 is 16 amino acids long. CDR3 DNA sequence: TGTGCCAGCAGTTACGAAGGGGGCTCGGGCAATCAGCCCCAGCATTTT. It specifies CASSYEGGSGNQPQHF.

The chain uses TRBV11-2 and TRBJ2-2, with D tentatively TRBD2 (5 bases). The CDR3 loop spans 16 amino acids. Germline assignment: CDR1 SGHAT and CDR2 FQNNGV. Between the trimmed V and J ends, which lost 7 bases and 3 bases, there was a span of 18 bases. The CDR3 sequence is CASTVLRGSYTGELFF. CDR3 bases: TGTGCCAGCACCGTCCTCAGAGGGTCGTACACCGGGGAGCTGTTTTTT. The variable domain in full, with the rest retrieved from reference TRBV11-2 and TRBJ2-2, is EAGVAQSPRYKIIEKRQSVAFWCNPISGHATLYWYQQILGQGPKLLIQFQNNGVVDDSQLPKDRFSAERLKGVDSTLKIQPAKLEDSAVYLCASTVLRGSYTGELFFGEGSRLTVL.

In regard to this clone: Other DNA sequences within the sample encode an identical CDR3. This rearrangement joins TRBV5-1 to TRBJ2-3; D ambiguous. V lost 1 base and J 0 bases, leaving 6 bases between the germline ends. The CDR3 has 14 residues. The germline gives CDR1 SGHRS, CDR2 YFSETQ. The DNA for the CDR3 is TGCGCCAGCAGCTTGCCCAGTAGCACAGATACGCAGTATTTT. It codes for CASSLPSSTDTQYF.

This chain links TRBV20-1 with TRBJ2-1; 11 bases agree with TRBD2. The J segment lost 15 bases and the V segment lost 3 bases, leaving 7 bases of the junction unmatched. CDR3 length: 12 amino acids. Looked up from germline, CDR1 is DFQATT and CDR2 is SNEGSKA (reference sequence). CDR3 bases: TGCAGTGCTAGTAGTAGCGGGAGGGCGCCGTTCTTC. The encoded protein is CSASSSGRAPFF.

The CDR3: CASSWAGMNTEAFF. CDR3 in DNA: TGTGCCAGTAGTTGGGCGGGGATGAACACTGAAGCTTTCTTT. The chain uses TRBV19 and TRBJ1-1; D gene uncertain. The germline V gene has CDR1 LNHDA and CDR2 SQIVND (reference sequence). CDR3 length equals 14 residues. The germline V and J ends were trimmed by 5 bases and 0 bases, with 10 bases remaining between them.

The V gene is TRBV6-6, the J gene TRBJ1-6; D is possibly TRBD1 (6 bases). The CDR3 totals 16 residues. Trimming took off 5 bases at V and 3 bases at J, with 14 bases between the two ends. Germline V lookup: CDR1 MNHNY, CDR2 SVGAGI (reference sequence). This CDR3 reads CASSHSQGGYNSPLHF. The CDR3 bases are TGTGCCAGCAGTCATTCACAGGGCGGCTATAATTCACCCCTCCACTTT.

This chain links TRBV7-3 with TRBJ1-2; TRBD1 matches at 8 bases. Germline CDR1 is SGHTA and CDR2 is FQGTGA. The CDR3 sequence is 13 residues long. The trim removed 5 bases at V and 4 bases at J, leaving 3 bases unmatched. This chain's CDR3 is CASSLDRGYGYTF. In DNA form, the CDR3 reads TGTGCCAGCAGCCTCGACAGGGGCTATGGCTACACCTTC.

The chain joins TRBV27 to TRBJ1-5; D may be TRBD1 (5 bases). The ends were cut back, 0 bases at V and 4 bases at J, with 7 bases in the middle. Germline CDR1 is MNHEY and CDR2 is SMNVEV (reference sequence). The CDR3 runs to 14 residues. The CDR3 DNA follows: TGTGCCAGCAGTTTATCCTCAGGGAATCAGCCCCAGCATTTT. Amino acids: CASSLSSGNQPQHF.